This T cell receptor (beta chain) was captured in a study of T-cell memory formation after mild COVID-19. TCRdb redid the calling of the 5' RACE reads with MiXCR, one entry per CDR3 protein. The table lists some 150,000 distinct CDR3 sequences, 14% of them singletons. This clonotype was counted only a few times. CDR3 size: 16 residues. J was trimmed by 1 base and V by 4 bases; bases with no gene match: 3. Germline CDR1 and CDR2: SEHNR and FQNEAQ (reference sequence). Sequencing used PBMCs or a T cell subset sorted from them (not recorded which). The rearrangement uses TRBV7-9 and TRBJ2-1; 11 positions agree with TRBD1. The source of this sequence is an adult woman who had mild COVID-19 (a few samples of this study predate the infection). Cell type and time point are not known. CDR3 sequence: CASSSGQGVSYNEQFF. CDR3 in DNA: TGTGCCAGCAGCTCGGGACAGGGGGTATCCTACAATGAGCAGTTCTTC.